What follows describes a single TCR beta chain. Its specificity is not known. The record originates from a study of monozygotic twins with inflammatory bowel disease. Points from the study as a whole: The sharing of clonotypes with others was lower in IBD patients than in healthy twins, especially with disease activity.

The CDR3 covers 16 residues. Each CDR3 protein gets one entry in TCRdb, which reprocessed the 5' RACE reads and gives no DNA. The sample table sets out about 43,000 distinct CDR3 sequences. V usage is TRBV12-3 or TRBV12-4 and J usage is TRBJ2-2; TCRdb lists TRBD1, though no DNA is available to test this call. This receptor was identified in a human donor with ulcerative colitis or Crohn's disease, or a healthy co-twin of an affected twin (not recorded which). Specimen: blood. CDR3 residues: CASSLYGAEDTGELFF.